In this sample, the clone carrying this T cell receptor beta chain turned up a few times. The data were obtained in a study of control samples from healthy donors and cancer patients. Clones were read by immunoSEQ multiplex PCR, and TCRdb kept only the in-frame ones, dropping some. Found here are 170,000 or so clones, around 90% of them singletons; the top ten hold 2% to 2.5%. This CDR3 spans 15 amino acids. V lost 7 bases and J 5 bases, leaving 15 bases between the germline ends. CDR1 is MNHEY and CDR2 is SVGAGI in the germline V gene. This clonotype was obtained from a woman aged 40 to 50 in good health. Sequences were obtained from blood. This chain links TRBV6-5 with TRBJ1-6; a weak D match, TRBD1 (5 bases). CDR3 DNA sequence: TGTGCCAGCACCCCCGGGGGTCGGGATAATTCACCCCTCCACTTT. Protein sequence: CASTPGGRDNSPLHF.